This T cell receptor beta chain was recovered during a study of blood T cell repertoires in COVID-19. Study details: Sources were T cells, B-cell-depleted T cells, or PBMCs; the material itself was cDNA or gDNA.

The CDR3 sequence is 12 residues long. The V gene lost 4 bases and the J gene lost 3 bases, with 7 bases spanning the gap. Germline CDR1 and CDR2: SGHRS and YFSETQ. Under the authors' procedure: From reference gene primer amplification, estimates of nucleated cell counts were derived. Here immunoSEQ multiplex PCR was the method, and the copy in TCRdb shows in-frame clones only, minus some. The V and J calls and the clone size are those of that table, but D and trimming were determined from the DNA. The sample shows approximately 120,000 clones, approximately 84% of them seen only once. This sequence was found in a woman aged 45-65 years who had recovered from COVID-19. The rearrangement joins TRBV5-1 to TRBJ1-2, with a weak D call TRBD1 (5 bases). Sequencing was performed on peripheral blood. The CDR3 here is CASSQTDYGYTF. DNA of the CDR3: TGCGCCAGCAGCCAGACAGACTATGGCTACACCTTC.